This T cell receptor beta chain is from a study of T cell repertoires in cytomegalovirus infection (dated 2019 in TCRdb). As for the study more broadly: Donor HLA type was relevant to the analysis, because carriage of CMV infection together with the matching HLA type was indicated by public TCR beta signatures. The investigation overall reported the following: The ex vivo response was dominated by HLA-C-restricted CMV-specific TCR beta clonotypes, and the single most frequent clonotype in two of eight donors was supplied by these HLA-C-restricted clonotypes. In both this cohort and an independent cohort of some 370 donors, the cumulative frequency of public TCR beta family members distinguished carriers of CMV infection plus the relevant HLA type.

CDR1 and CDR2 (LGHDT, YNNKEL) derive from the germline V gene (reference sequence). Inclusive of the bounding cysteine and phenylalanine, the CDR3 is 14 residues long. The CDR3 DNA has 42 bases and is translated from base 1. Between the V and J ends, shortened by 4 bases and 6 bases respectively, the junction contains 13 bases. Sequencing was carried out with an Illumina HiSeq 1500. TCRdb reworked the public reads: Q25 trimming with fastp, MiXCR clone assembly, productive beta chains retained. Every entry covers one CDR3 protein and lists the most common genes and DNA from its rows. Here the sample has more than 500,000 distinct CDR3 sequences; approximately 17% occur a single time. The leading ten clones occupy about 24% of the sample. A word on this clonotype: Its antigen remains unidentified. It has no much larger one-base neighbor in the sample; base qualities were not kept.

The specimen was CD8+ T cells from PBMCs. This TCR came from a human donor in good health (CMV status not recorded). Some clones in this sample may be carry-over from other donors' samples. The V and J genes are TRBV3-1 and TRBJ1-5; no D gene can be assigned with confidence. The DNA sequence is given as TGTGCCAGCAGCCCCGTCATTAGTCGTCAGCCCCAGCATTTT. It translates to CASSPVISRQPQHF.